This T cell receptor beta chain stems from a study of blood T cells in healthy people across ages. Study overall: The capture of about one barcoded beta molecule per two T cells was achieved by template switching. Study results and caveats: TCR beta diversity correlated strongly with naive T cell percentage. Across the age range, TCR beta diversity per million T cells fell in a roughly linear way.

On this clonotype: The antigen is unknown.

V was clipped by 7 bases and J by 10 bases; unmatched bases: 13. The V gene's germline CDR1 is MNHEY and CDR2 SMNVEV (reference sequence). The CDR3 length is 15 residues. The authors ran a second PCR of about 6 to 11 cycles using a sample-barcoded 5' primer and a J-beta primer mix. TCRdb redid the calling of the 5' RACE reads with MiXCR, one entry per CDR3 protein. The sample consists of 650,000 to 800,000 distinct CDR3 sequences, around two fifths of them appearing once. Russia was home to the donors, healthy Caucasian individuals aged roughly 6 to 90. This sequence originates from a man between 60 and 75 years old in good health. The rearrangement uses TRBV27 and TRBJ1-6, with TRBD1 matching over 7 bases. Sequenced sample: blood. CDR3 nucleotides: TGTGCCAGCACCCGAACCGGGACAGTGAACTCACCCCTCCACTTT. Residues: CASTRTGTVNSPLHF.